Listed below are T cell receptor beta chains from one sample, sequenced in a study of shared clonotypes between healthy human individuals. Libraries were prepared by immunoSEQ multiplex PCR; TCRdb keeps only in-frame clonotypes and omits some of them. This table holds under 1,900,000 clones, approximately 98.5% found once. Material for sequencing was naive CD4+ T cells sorted from blood. These receptors were obtained from a man aged 25 to 40 in good health. CDR3s include the opening cysteine and the closing phenylalanine or tryptophan. The order of the fields is J gene, clone size, V gene, D gene, CDR3 protein, CDR3 DNA. A D gene is named only where the DNA matches it firmly. Some rows have no size entry. The others give once, few or many, or a class for an expanded clone.

J: TRBJ2-1; size: NA; V: TRBV18; D: TRBD1; CDR3: CASSPGDRGVGYNEQFF; DNA: TGTGCCAGCTCACCCGGGGACAGAGGGGTGGGCTACAATGAGCAGTTCTTC
J: TRBJ2-1; size: NA; V: TRBV19; D: TRBD1; CDR3: CASSIPRRQGLVEQFF; DNA: TGTGCCAGTAGTATACCGCGCCGACAGGGGTTGGTTGAGCAGTTCTTC
J: TRBJ1-4; size: NA; V: TRBV30; D: NA; CDR3: CAWTSSRAATNEKLFF; DNA: TGTGCCTGGACGTCTTCCCGGGCAGCAACTAATGAAAAACTGTTTTTT
J: TRBJ2-1; size: NA; V: TRBV4-2; D: NA; CDR3: CASSRAGNNEQFF; DNA: TGTGCCAGCAGCCGCGCGGGTAACAATGAGCAGTTCTTC
J: TRBJ2-7; size: NA; V: TRBV19; D: NA; CDR3: CATSLGGGEQYF; DNA: TGTGCCACTAGCTTGGGGGGCGGCGAGCAGTACTTC
J: TRBJ2-7; size: NA; V: TRBV4-1; D: NA; CDR3: CASSQSLARGYEQYF; DNA: TGCGCCAGCAGCCAAAGCCTAGCGAGAGGATACGAGCAGTACTTC
J: TRBJ2-3; size: NA; V: TRBV5-1; D: TRBD1; CDR3: CASSLLGDRVGTQYF; DNA: TGCGCCAGCAGCTTGTTGGGGGACAGGGTCGGTACGCAGTATTTT
J: TRBJ2-7; size: NA; V: TRBV10-1; D: NA; CDR3: CASSEGRGEQYF; DNA: TGCGCCAGCAGTGAGGGCCGGGGCGAGCAGTACTTC
J: TRBJ2-2; size: NA; V: TRBV7-9; D: NA; CDR3: CASSSRGGTGELFF; DNA: TGTGCCAGCAGCTCCCGTGGAGGCACCGGGGAGCTGTTTTTT
J: TRBJ2-7; size: NA; V: TRBV7-9; D: NA; CDR3: CASSLGLYEVEQYF; DNA: TGTGCCAGCAGCTTGGGACTGTACGAGGTCGAGCAGTACTTC
J: TRBJ2-2; size: NA; V: TRBV30; D: NA; CDR3: CAWSVIRLPEGELFF; DNA: TGTGCCTGGAGTGTAATACGATTGCCCGAAGGGGAGCTGTTTTTT
J: TRBJ2-3; size: NA; V: TRBV5-1; D: TRBD1; CDR3: CASSRWTGEDTQYF; DNA: TGCGCCAGCAGCCGTTGGACAGGGGAAGATACGCAGTATTTT
J: TRBJ2-7; size: NA; V: TRBV28; D: TRBD1; CDR3: CASSLPGQGSAEQYF; DNA: TGTGCCAGCAGTCTTCCGGGACAGGGAAGTGCCGAGCAGTACTTC
J: TRBJ2-1; size: NA; V: TRBV18; D: TRBD2; CDR3: CASSPSGTNNEQFF; DNA: TGTGCCAGCTCACCTTCCGGGACTAACAATGAGCAGTTCTTC
J: TRBJ2-1; size: NA; V: TRBV2; D: TRBD2; CDR3: CASSERLAGRPSYNEQFF; DNA: TGTGCCAGCAGTGAACGTCTAGCGGGACGCCCCTCCTACAATGAGCAGTTCTTC
J: TRBJ2-5; size: NA; V: TRBV6-1; D: TRBD1; CDR3: CASSELDRGETQYF; DNA: TGTGCCAGCAGTGAATTGGACAGGGGAGAGACCCAGTACTTC
J: TRBJ1-2; size: NA; V: TRBV5-5; D: TRBD1; CDR3: CASSLRMTGNYGYTF; DNA: TGTGCCAGCAGCTTAAGGATGACAGGGAACTATGGCTACACCTTC
J: TRBJ2-5; size: NA; V: TRBV7-9; D: NA; CDR3: CASRADIAQETQYF; DNA: TGTGCCAGCAGGGCCGACATCGCCCAAGAGACCCAGTACTTC
J: TRBJ2-1; size: NA; V: TRBV7-7; D: TRBD1; CDR3: CASSSTGAYNEQFF; DNA: TGTGCTAGCAGCTCGACAGGGGCCTACAATGAGCAGTTCTTC
J: TRBJ2-1; size: NA; V: TRBV6-1; D: NA; CDR3: CASSDRDGQFF; DNA: TGTGCCAGCAGTGACCGGGACGGGCAGTTCTTC
J: TRBJ1-3; size: once; V: TRBV11-2; D: NA; CDR3: CASSLVWWRSSGNTIYF; DNA: TGTGCCAGCAGCTTAGTTTGGTGGCGGTCCTCTGGAAACACCATATATTTT
J: TRBJ2-7; size: NA; V: TRBV21-1; D: NA; CDR3: CASRVLYEQYF; DNA: TGTGCCAGCAGAGTACTCTACGAGCAGTACTTC
J: TRBJ2-7; size: NA; V: TRBV6-1; D: TRBD1; CDR3: CASSVGQGHEQYF; DNA: TGTGCCAGCAGCGTAGGACAGGGCCACGAGCAGTACTTC
J: TRBJ2-6; size: NA; V: TRBV7-8; D: NA; CDR3: CASSPEIVVGGANVLTF; DNA: TGTGCCAGCAGCCCTGAGATTGTGGTTGGTGGGGCCAACGTCCTGACTTTC
J: TRBJ1-5; size: NA; V: TRBV7-2; D: NA; CDR3: CASSDGVYQPQHF; DNA: TGTGCCAGCAGCGACGGAGTTTATCAGCCCCAGCATTTT
J: TRBJ1-3; size: NA; V: TRBV5-4; D: NA; CDR3: CASSSPSSGNTIYF; DNA: TGTGCCAGCAGCTCCCCGAGCTCTGGAAACACCATATATTTT
J: TRBJ2-2; size: NA; V: TRBV5-4; D: NA; CDR3: CASSLGPPSITGELFF; DNA: TGTGCCAGCAGCTTGGGTCCGCCCAGTATTACCGGGGAGCTGTTTTTT
J: TRBJ2-2; size: NA; V: TRBV11-2; D: NA; CDR3: CASRNTGNTGELFF; DNA: TGTGCCAGCAGAAATACCGGGAACACCGGGGAGCTGTTTTTT
J: TRBJ2-2; size: NA; V: TRBV5-4; D: NA; CDR3: CASRAALPNTGELFF; DNA: TGTGCCAGCAGGGCAGCACTACCGAACACCGGGGAGCTGTTTTTT
J: TRBJ2-1; size: NA; V: TRBV18; D: NA; CDR3: CASSSISGNHNEQFF; DNA: TGTGCCAGCTCATCCATTAGCGGAAATCACAATGAGCAGTTCTTC
J: TRBJ2-4; size: NA; V: TRBV4-3; D: TRBD1; CDR3: CASSQGLDRLAKNIQYF; DNA: TGCGCCAGCAGCCAAGGCCTGGACAGGCTAGCCAAAAACATTCAGTACTTC
J: TRBJ2-5; size: NA; V: TRBV29-1; D: NA; CDR3: CSVVGLSFGEETQYF; DNA: TGCAGCGTTGTGGGACTTAGTTTTGGGGAAGAGACCCAGTACTTC
J: TRBJ2-3; size: NA; V: TRBV9; D: NA; CDR3: CASSPRGEASTDTQYF; DNA: TGTGCCAGCAGCCCCCGGGGTGAGGCTAGCACAGATACGCAGTATTTT
J: TRBJ1-3; size: NA; V: TRBV14; D: NA; CDR3: CASSPGSISGNTIYF; DNA: TGTGCCAGCAGCCCCGGGTCCATCTCTGGAAACACCATATATTTT
J: TRBJ2-2; size: NA; V: TRBV30; D: TRBD2; CDR3: CAWSVSSGRFLANTGELFF; DNA: TGTGCCTGGAGTGTATCGAGCGGGAGATTCCTTGCGAACACCGGGGAGCTGTTTTTT
J: TRBJ2-7; size: NA; V: TRBV4-1; D: TRBD1; CDR3: CASSRRDRDYEQYF; DNA: TGCGCCAGCAGCCGTCGGGACAGGGACTACGAGCAGTACTTC
J: TRBJ2-7; size: once; V: TRBV7-2; D: NA; CDR3: CASSPRGGALIRNEQYF; DNA: TGTGCCAGCAGCCCGAGGGGGGGGGCTCTCATTCGGAACGAGCAGTACTTC
J: TRBJ2-3; size: NA; V: TRBV4-1; D: NA; CDR3: CASSRDRRVIGTDTQYF; DNA: TGCGCCAGCAGCCGGGATCGGAGGGTTATCGGGACAGATACGCAGTATTTT
J: TRBJ2-3; size: NA; V: TRBV7-2; D: NA; CDR3: CASSFGPVPTSTDTQYF; DNA: TGTGCCAGCAGCTTCGGGCCAGTTCCTACTAGCACAGATACGCAGTATTTT
J: TRBJ2-7; size: NA; V: TRBV19; D: TRBD1; CDR3: CASRDRGHSYEQYF; DNA: TGTGCCAGTAGAGACAGGGGGCACTCCTACGAGCAGTACTTC
J: TRBJ1-5; size: NA; V: TRBV18; D: NA; CDR3: CASSPQAAPNQPQHF; DNA: TGTGCCAGCTCACCACAGGCGGCCCCGAATCAGCCCCAGCATTTT
J: TRBJ2-6; size: NA; V: TRBV27; D: NA; CDR3: CASSSGGSGANVLTF; DNA: TGTGCCAGCAGTTCCGGGGGCTCTGGGGCCAACGTCCTGACTTTC
J: TRBJ1-4; size: NA; V: TRBV5-4; D: NA; CDR3: CASSFYGEKLFF; DNA: TGTGCCAGCAGCTTTTACGGGGAAAAACTGTTTTTT
J: TRBJ2-7; size: NA; V: TRBV10-1; D: NA; CDR3: CASSGDNYEQYF; DNA: TGCGCCAGCAGTGGTGACAACTACGAGCAGTACTTC
J: TRBJ1-1; size: NA; V: TRBV7-9; D: NA; CDR3: CASSQWTAVEAFF; DNA: TGTGCCAGCAGCCAATGGACAGCCGTCGAAGCTTTCTTT
J: TRBJ2-5; size: NA; V: TRBV4-1; D: NA; CDR3: CAKSRENSETQYF; DNA: TGCGCCAAATCGAGGGAGAATTCGGAGACCCAGTACTTC
J: TRBJ2-3; size: NA; V: TRBV30; D: NA; CDR3: CAWSVSSADTQYF; DNA: TGTGCCTGGAGTGTATCCAGCGCTGATACGCAGTATTTT
J: TRBJ2-5; size: NA; V: TRBV19; D: NA; CDR3: CASSPPRTPMETQYF; DNA: TGTGCCAGTAGTCCCCCCCGAACCCCGATGGAGACCCAGTACTTC
J: TRBJ2-3; size: NA; V: TRBV11-2; D: NA; CDR3: CASSLEVAEDTQYF; DNA: TGTGCCAGCAGCTTAGAGGTCGCCGAAGATACGCAGTATTTT
J: TRBJ2-7; size: NA; V: TRBV30; D: TRBD1; CDR3: CAWSGTGGQNEQYF; DNA: TGTGCCTGGTCCGGGACAGGGGGCCAGAACGAGCAGTACTTC
J: TRBJ2-1; size: NA; V: TRBV9; D: NA; CDR3: CASSVEPGGGEQFF; DNA: TGTGCCAGCAGCGTAGAACCCGGAGGAGGTGAGCAGTTCTTC
J: TRBJ2-7; size: once; V: TRBV2; D: NA; CDR3: CASSEARGGEQYF; DNA: TGTGCCAGCAGTGAAGCCAGGGGAGGCGAGCAGTACTTC
J: TRBJ2-1; size: NA; V: TRBV7-9; D: TRBD2; CDR3: CASSPRELADEQFF; DNA: TGTGCCAGCAGCCCCCGGGAACTAGCGGATGAGCAGTTCTTC
J: TRBJ2-1; size: NA; V: TRBV10-3; D: TRBD2; CDR3: CAISGTSGGGPVNEQFF; DNA: TGTGCCATCAGCGGGACTAGCGGAGGGGGCCCGGTCAATGAGCAGTTCTTC
J: TRBJ2-7; size: NA; V: TRBV11-2; D: TRBD1; CDR3: CASSPTRQGRGYEQYF; DNA: TGTGCCAGCAGCCCTACCCGACAGGGTAGGGGCTACGAGCAGTACTTC
J: TRBJ2-1; size: NA; V: TRBV30; D: TRBD2; CDR3: CAWRSGSGRAVYNEQFF; DNA: TGTGCCTGGAGAAGTGGTAGCGGGAGGGCCGTTTACAATGAGCAGTTCTTC
J: TRBJ1-5; size: NA; V: TRBV6-5; D: NA; CDR3: CASSWGAGGNQPQHF; DNA: TGTGCCAGCAGTTGGGGGGCGGGCGGCAATCAGCCCCAGCATTTT
J: TRBJ1-1; size: NA; V: TRBV2; D: NA; CDR3: CASSSPDRNTEAFF; DNA: TGTGCCAGCAGCTCTCCCGATCGGAACACTGAAGCTTTCTTT
J: TRBJ2-3; size: NA; V: TRBV27; D: NA; CDR3: CASSWAESTDTQYF; DNA: TGTGCCAGCAGTTGGGCTGAGAGCACAGATACGCAGTATTTT